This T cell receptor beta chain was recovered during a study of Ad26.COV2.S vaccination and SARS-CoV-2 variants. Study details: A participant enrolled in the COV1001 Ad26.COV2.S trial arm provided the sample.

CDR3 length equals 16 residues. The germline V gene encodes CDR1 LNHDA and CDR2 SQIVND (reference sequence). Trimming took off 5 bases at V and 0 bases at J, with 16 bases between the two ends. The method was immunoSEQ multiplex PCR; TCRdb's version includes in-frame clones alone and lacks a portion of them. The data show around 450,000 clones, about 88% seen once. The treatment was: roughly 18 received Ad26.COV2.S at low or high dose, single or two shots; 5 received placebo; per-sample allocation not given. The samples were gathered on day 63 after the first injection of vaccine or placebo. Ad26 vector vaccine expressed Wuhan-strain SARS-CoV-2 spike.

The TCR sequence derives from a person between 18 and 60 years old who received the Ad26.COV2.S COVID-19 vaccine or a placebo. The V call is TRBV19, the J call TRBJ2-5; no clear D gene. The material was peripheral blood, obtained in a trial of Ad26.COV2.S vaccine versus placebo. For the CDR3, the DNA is TGTGCCAGTAGTTCAGAAAGGTTACCGTACCAAGAGACCCAGTACTTC. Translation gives CASSSERLPYQETQYF. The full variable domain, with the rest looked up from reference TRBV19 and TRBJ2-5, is DGGITQSPKYLFRKEGQNVTLSCEQNLNHDAMYWYRQDPGQGLRLIYYSQIVNDFQKGDIAEGYSVSREKKESFPLTVTSAQKNPTAFYLCASSSERLPYQETQYFGPGTRLLVL.